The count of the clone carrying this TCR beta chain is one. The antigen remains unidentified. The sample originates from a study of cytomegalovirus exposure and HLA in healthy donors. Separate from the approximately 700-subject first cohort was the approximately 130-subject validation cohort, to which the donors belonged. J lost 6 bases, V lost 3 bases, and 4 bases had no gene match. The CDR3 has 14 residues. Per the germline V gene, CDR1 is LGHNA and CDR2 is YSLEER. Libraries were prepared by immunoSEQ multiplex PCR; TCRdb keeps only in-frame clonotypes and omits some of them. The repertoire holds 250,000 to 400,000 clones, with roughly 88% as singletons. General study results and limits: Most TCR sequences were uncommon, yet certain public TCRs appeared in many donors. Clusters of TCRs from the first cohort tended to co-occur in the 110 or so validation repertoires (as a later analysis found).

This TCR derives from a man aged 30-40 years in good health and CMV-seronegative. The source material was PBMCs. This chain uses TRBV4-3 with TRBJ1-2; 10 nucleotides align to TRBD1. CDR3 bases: TGCGCCAGCAGCCAGGACAGGGGGGAAAATGGCTACACCTTC. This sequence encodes CASSQDRGENGYTF.